This is a list of T cell receptor beta chains from one sample in a study of T cells in Graves' hyperthyroidism and ophthalmopathy. TCRdb redid the calling of the multiplex PCR reads with MiXCR, one entry per CDR3 protein. The sample holds about 350,000 distinct CDR3 sequences, more than 11% seen once. Sequencing was done on a sample of blood. The receptor set was obtained from a woman between 25 and 40 years old with Graves' hyperthyroidism. Each CDR3 is given with its conserved first and last residue. D genes are given only for firm matches. Size values are once, few and many counts, or a class for expanded clones, and some rows have none.

size	J	D	V	CDR3	DNA
-	TRBJ2-7	-	TRBV28	CASSPPGIHEQYF	TGTGCCAGCAGTCCCCCAGGGATCCACGAGCAGTACTTC
many	TRBJ2-3	TRBD1	TRBV28	CASSPTVMPWTGPTDTQYF	TGTGCCAGCAGCCCTACCGTAATGCCCTGGACAGGCCCCACAGATACGCAGTATTTT
many	TRBJ1-2	-	TRBV29-1	CSVESGGGYTF	TGCAGCGTTGAGAGCGGTGGAGGCTACACCTTC
many	TRBJ2-7	-	TRBV28	CASRDPTISSYEQYF	TGTGCCAGCAGGGACCCGACGATAAGCTCCTACGAGCAGTACTTC
many	TRBJ2-3	TRBD2	TRBV5-1	CASSFLSGSGTDTQYF	TGCGCCAGCAGCTTCCTTAGCGGGAGCGGCACAGATACGCAGTATTTT
once	TRBJ1-1	-	TRBV5-1	CASSLVSGQLNTEAFF	TGCGCCAGCAGCTTGGTGTCTGGACAGCTTAACACTGAAGCTTTCTTT
-	TRBJ1-5	TRBD1	TRBV4-2	CASSLNIQGALEGQPQHF	TGTGCCAGCAGCCTAAACATCCAGGGGGCGCTTGAAGGTCAGCCCCAGCATTTT
many	TRBJ2-7	-	TRBV7-9	CASSFETVYEQYF	TGTGCCAGCAGCTTCGAGACAGTCTACGAGCAGTACTTC
-	TRBJ1-5	TRBD1	TRBV5-1	CASSWDRPDQPQHF	TGCGCCAGCAGCTGGGACAGGCCAGATCAGCCCCAGCATTTT
-	TRBJ1-2	TRBD1	TRBV24-1	CATSASRGFGYTF	TGTGCCACCAGTGCTAGCAGGGGGTTTGGCTACACCTTC
many	TRBJ1-2	-	TRBV6-6	CASSYSHWGSGNYGYTF	TGTGCCAGCAGTTACTCGCATTGGGGGTCGGGTAACTATGGCTACACCTTC
many	TRBJ2-5	-	TRBV2	CASRGGLAKYQETQYF	TGTGCCAGCAGGGGGGGGCTAGCCAAGTACCAAGAGACCCAGTACTTC
-	TRBJ2-3	-	TRBV7-2	CASSLSSPGTDTQYF	TGTGCCAGCAGCTTATCGTCGCCAGGCACAGATACGCAGTATTTT
few	TRBJ1-5	-	TRBV7-9	CASSLGGVMPQHF	TGTGCCAGCAGCTTGGGCGGGGTAATGCCCCAGCATTTT
many	TRBJ2-4	-	TRBV2	CASSERVGIAKNIQYF	TGTGCCAGCAGCGAGAGGGTTGGGATAGCCAAAAACATTCAGTACTTC
many	TRBJ2-5	-	TRBV9	CASSVGQSGSGTQYF	TGTGCCAGCAGCGTAGGCCAGTCTGGTTCAGGAACCCAGTACTTC
many	TRBJ2-7	-	TRBV28	CASSSASGQSRIPSGYYEQYF	TGTGCCAGCAGTTCTGCCTCAGGGCAGAGTCGAATCCCGTCAGGATACTACGAGCAGTACTTC
few	TRBJ2-1	-	TRBV5-1	CASSLAGGEGYNEQFF	TGCGCCAGCAGCTTGGCCGGGGGAGAGGGTTACAATGAGCAGTTCTTC
few	TRBJ2-2	-	TRBV20-1	CSARSGNSRGELFF	TGCAGTGCTAGAAGCGGAAATTCAAGGGGGGAGCTGTTTTTT
few	TRBJ2-2	TRBD1	TRBV6-1	CAIDRGLTGELFF	TGTGCCATCGACAGGGGTTTAACCGGGGAGCTGTTTTTT
many	TRBJ1-2	-	TRBV11-2	CASSPPDYGYTF	TGTGCCAGCAGCCCGCCCGACTATGGCTACACCTTC
many	TRBJ2-1	-	TRBV7-8	CASSSRGTSSEQFF	TGTGCCAGCAGCTCGCGCGGGACCTCTAGTGAGCAGTTCTTC
many	TRBJ2-3	TRBD2	TRBV30	CAWSPGTSGSTDTQYF	TGTGCCTGGAGTCCAGGGACTAGCGGGAGCACAGATACGCAGTATTTT
many	TRBJ2-3	TRBD2	TRBV7-8	CASSLGLDTFRDTQYF	TGTGCCAGCAGCCTCGGACTAGACACTTTCAGGGATACGCAGTATTTT
-	TRBJ1-2	-	TRBV9	CASSVDGLADGYTF	TGTGCCAGCAGCGTAGATGGGTTGGCGGATGGCTACACCTTC
few	TRBJ2-3	TRBD2	TRBV2	CASGVAGGSTNTQYF	TGTGCCAGCGGAGTAGCGGGTGGGAGCACAAATACGCAGTATTTT
many	TRBJ2-3	TRBD1	TRBV2	CASTAGGASVRTDTQYF	TGTGCCAGCACCGCAGGGGGCGCCAGCGTTAGAACCGATACGCAGTATTTT
many	TRBJ2-2	-	TRBV2	CASRWEEGAPNTGELFF	TGTGCCAGCCGTTGGGAGGAAGGGGCTCCTAACACCGGGGAGCTGTTTTTT
few	TRBJ2-1	TRBD2	TRBV29-1	CSVEPLAGGKYNEQFF	TGCAGCGTTGAACCCCTAGCGGGAGGGAAATACAATGAGCAGTTCTTC
many	TRBJ2-3	TRBD1	TRBV29-1	CSPSLTGDTQYF	TGCAGCCCCTCCTTGACAGGGGATACGCAGTATTTT
many	TRBJ2-3	-	TRBV12-5	CASGLVYDTQYF	TGTGCTAGTGGTTTGGTATACGATACGCAGTATTTT
many	TRBJ2-2	-	TRBV27	CASSFFADQVGELFF	TGTGCCAGCAGTTTCTTTGCGGATCAGGTCGGGGAGCTGTTTTTT
-	TRBJ2-7	-	TRBV10-3	CAISESPQGINEQYF	TGTGCCATCAGTGAGAGCCCACAGGGCATTAACGAGCAGTACTTC
few	TRBJ1-6	-	TRBV6-1	CASRGVGSPLHF	TGTGCCAGCAGAGGGGTCGGTTCACCCCTCCACTTT
many	TRBJ2-3	-	TRBV3-1	CASSQASWGGITDTQYF	TGTGCCAGCAGCCAAGCGTCGTGGGGTGGGATTACAGATACGCAGTATTTT
-	TRBJ2-6	-	TRBV4-2	CASSQTPTAGANVLTF	TGTGCCAGCAGCCAGACGCCCACGGCTGGGGCCAACGTCCTGACTTTC
many	TRBJ2-7	-	TRBV5-1	CASSLGVSGDSYEQYF	TGCGCCAGCAGCCTAGGGGTTAGCGGTGACTCCTACGAGCAGTACTTC
-	TRBJ1-6	-	TRBV5-1	CASSRGLGGTPLHF	TGCGCCAGCAGCCGGGGGCTTGGCGGAACACCCCTCCACTTT
few	TRBJ1-5	-	TRBV9	CASSGGYLDSQPQHF	TGTGCCAGCAGCGGGGGATATTTAGACAGCCAGCCCCAGCATTTT
-	TRBJ2-1	-	TRBV3-1	CASSQVHLTGTPSYNEQFF	TGTGCCAGCAGCCAAGTCCACCTCACCGGGACTCCATCCTACAATGAGCAGTTCTTC
few	TRBJ2-2	TRBD2	TRBV2	CASSEVAGGGTGELFF	TGTGCCAGCAGTGAAGTAGCGGGAGGTGGGACCGGGGAGCTGTTTTTT
many	TRBJ2-5	-	TRBV28	CASSFLPGGGPGETQYF	TGTGCCAGCAGTTTCCTCCCCGGAGGCGGCCCTGGAGAGACCCAGTACTTC